A single sample gave rise to the 8 T cell receptor beta chains below, sequenced in a study of cytomegalovirus exposure and HLA in healthy donors. The study ran its PCR with 60 Vbeta and 13 Jbeta primers. Clones were sequenced by immunoSEQ multiplex PCR, and TCRdb holds only the in-frame ones, with some missing. This table has over 100,000 clones, more than 75% appearing once. The sample comprised PBMCs. All receptors derive from a male donor in good health and CMV-seronegative.

The rearrangement uses TRBV5-4 and TRBJ2-3; a possible D gene is TRBD1 (5 bases). The CDR3 has 15 amino acids. Germline loops: CDR1 SGHNT, CDR2 YYREEE (reference sequence). V lost 0 bases and J 4 bases, leaving 12 bases between the germline ends. CDR3 coding DNA: TGTGCCAGCAGCTTGGTAGGGGCGCTGGCAGATACGCAGTATTTT. It specifies CASSLVGALADTQYF.

The rearrangement uses TRBV5-1 and TRBJ1-2; D is perhaps TRBD1 (5 bases). Germline V gene data show CDR1 as SGHRS and CDR2 as YFSETQ. V lost 4 bases and J lost 0, with 16 bases in between. This CDR3 has 16 residues. CDR3 DNA sequence: TGCGCCAGCAGCCCAAGGTGGGGGGATACTAACTATGGCTACACCTTC. Translating it yields CASSPRWGDTNYGYTF.

CDR3 sequence: CASGQGGGADTQYF. The CDR3 nucleotides read TGTGCCAGCGGACAGGGGGGGGGTGCAGATACGCAGTATTTT. The V call is TRBV6-5, the J call TRBJ2-3; TRBD1 aligns across 10 bases. The CDR3 contains 14 residues. From germline, CDR1 is MNHEY and CDR2 SVGAGI. The J segment lost 4 bases and the V segment lost 8 bases, leaving 6 bases of the junction unmatched.

The J gene is TRBJ2-5, the V gene TRBV7-2, with 10 bases that match TRBD2. This CDR3 is 14 amino acids long. Germline V gives CDR1 SGHTA, CDR2 FQGNSA. The ends lost 4 bases at V and 5 bases at J; junction bases unmatched: 4. The CDR3 protein is CASSSSGGGETQYF. In nucleotides, the CDR3 is TGTGCCAGCAGCTCTAGCGGGGGTGGCGAGACCCAGTACTTC.

This chain links TRBV25-1 with TRBJ2-1; the match to TRBD2 covers 11 bases. This CDR3 contains 17 residues. V dropped 5 bases and J dropped 2; count of bases not matched to a gene: 8. The germline V gene has CDR1 MGHDK and CDR2 SYGVNS. The CDR3: CASSRGLAGGPYNEQFF. DNA of the CDR3: TGTGCCAGCAGTAGAGGGCTAGCGGGGGGCCCCTACAATGAGCAGTTCTTC. The full variable domain, rest sourced from reference TRBV25-1 and TRBJ2-1, is EADIYQTPRYLVIGTGKKITLECSQTMGHDKMYWYQQDPGMELHLIHYSYGVNSTEKGDLSSESTVSRIRTEHFPLTLESARPSHTSQYLCASSRGLAGGPYNEQFFGPGTRLTVL.

This chain uses TRBV29-1 with TRBJ2-7; 10 nucleotides agree with TRBD2. The CDR3 contains 14 residues. CDR1 SQVTM and CDR2 ANQGSEA come from the germline V gene. After removal of 3 bases from V and 0 bases from J, the junction contained 2 bases not matched to a gene. DNA of the CDR3: TGCAGCGTTGAGAGCGGGGGGGCCTCCTACGAGCAGTACTTC. This sequence encodes CSVESGGASYEQYF.

In this sample, this clone turned up a few times. The chain couples TRBV7-2 to TRBJ1-1; D gene ambiguous. The CDR3 spans 13 residues. Germline V lookup: CDR1 SGHTA, CDR2 FQGNSA. V was clipped by 2 bases and J by 3 bases, with 7 bases between them. The CDR3 coding sequence is TGTGCCAGCAGCTTAAATAGTTACACTGAAGCTTTCTTT. This translates into CASSLNSYTEAFF.

This clone came up once. This chain uses TRBV5-5 with TRBJ2-7, with 10 bases fitting TRBD1. CDR3 length: 15 amino acids. With V trimmed by 3 bases and J by 4 bases, 7 bases remained unmatched. Germline CDR1 reads SGHKS; CDR2 reads YYEKEE (reference sequence). DNA for the CDR3: TGTGCCAGCAGCTCCGCCGGGACAGGGGAATACGAGCAGTACTTC. Protein: CASSSAGTGEYEQYF.